Following are 20 T cell receptor beta chains from one sample sequenced in a study of neurological immune-mediated disorders. Via MiXCR, TCRdb re-called the 5' RACE reads, giving one row per CDR3 protein. Of fewer than 80,000 distinct CDR3 sequences listed, more than 4% are singletons. Sample: PBMCs. Source of these receptors: a woman aged 45 to 65 with multiple sclerosis.

This clonotype was recorded at least ten times. The V and J genes are TRBV20-1 and TRBJ1-4, with D unresolved. V dropped 2 bases and J dropped 5 bases, with 15 bases sitting between them. Germline V gene lookup returns CDR1 DFQATT and CDR2 SNEGSKA (reference sequence). The CDR3 is 15 residues long. CDR3 residues: CSARTPALGNEKLFF. The CDR3, as DNA: TGCAGTGCTAGAACCCCGGCACTGGGGAATGAAAAACTGTTTTTT.

The sample holds many counts of this clonotype. V gene TRBV3-1 combines with J gene TRBJ1-6; 7 bases line up with TRBD1. The CDR3 length is 15 residues. Trimming removed 5 bases from V and 10 bases from J; junction bases left unmatched: 11. CDR1 and CDR2 from the germline V gene are LGHDT and YNNKEL (reference sequence). The CDR3 sequence is CASSSASGGGSPLHF. In DNA form, the CDR3 reads TGTGCCAGCAGCTCCGCCTCAGGGGGTGGATCACCCCTCCACTTT.

This clonotype was recorded at least ten times. This chain connects TRBV28 to TRBJ2-3, with D hard to call. The CDR3 extends over 13 amino acids. Deletions cut 1 base from V and 5 bases from J, with 7 bases between. CDR1 is MDHEN and CDR2 is SYDVKM in the germline V gene. Here the CDR3 DNA reads TGTGCCAGCAGTTTATCGGTCGTAGATACGCAGTATTTT. Its translation: CASSLSVVDTQYF.

The chain recombines TRBV5-1 with TRBJ2-5; D may be TRBD2 (5 bases). The CDR3 is 13 amino acids. With 4 bases removed from V and 3 bases from J, the gap between germline ends came to 10 bases. CDR1 is SGHRS and CDR2 is YFSETQ in the germline V gene. CDR3 sequence reads: CASSVGLKETQYF. The CDR3 bases are TGCGCCAGCAGCGTAGGACTCAAAGAGACCCAGTACTTC.

There are many counts of this clonotype. The chain is built from TRBV9 and TRBJ2-7; D possibly corresponds to TRBD2 (6 bases). The CDR3 sequence is 14 residues long. Germline loops: CDR1 SGDLS, CDR2 YYNGEE. The V gene lost 3 bases and the J gene lost 5 bases, with 15 bases spanning the gap. The CDR3 bases are TGTGCCAGCAGCGCGGGGGACCGACACGACGAGCAGTACTTC. This codes for CASSAGDRHDEQYF. Combining the CDR3 with reference TRBV9 and TRBJ2-7 gives the whole variable domain DSGVTQTPKHLITATGQRVTLRCSPRSGDLSVYWYQQSLDQGLQFLIQYYNGEERAKGNILERFSAQQFPDLHSELNLSSLELGDSALYFCASSAGDRHDEQYFGPGTRLTVT.

A note on this clonotype: A read error is possible here, since a much larger clone lies one base away. The chain links TRBV20-1 to TRBJ1-5; TRBD1 matches 9 bases. Germline CDR1 reads DFQATT; CDR2 reads SNEGSKA (reference sequence). This CDR3 region has 14 residues. DNA of the CDR3: TGCAGTGCTCCGACAGGGGGAAGGGATCAGCCCCAGAATTTT. Translated, it gives CSAPTGGRDQPQNF.

This clonotype was counted many times. V is TRBV6-4 and J is TRBJ2-3, with D perhaps TRBD2 (6 bases). The CDR3 runs to 15 residues. Deletions cut 5 bases from V and 4 bases from J, with 16 bases between. From germline, CDR1 is MRHNA and CDR2 SNTAGT. The CDR3 nucleotides are TGTGCCAGCAGTCAGGGTCTGCGGGGAGCAGATACGCAGTATTTT. Its protein is CASSQGLRGADTQYF.

Ten or more counts support this clonotype. The rearrangement links TRBV9 to TRBJ2-7; 10 bases map to TRBD1. Per the germline V gene, CDR1 is SGDLS and CDR2 is YYNGEE. V trimming: 2 bases; J trimming: 3 bases; junction bases outside the gene matches: 8. The CDR3 has 16 residues. CDR3 amino acids: CASSVARDRGIYEQYV. DNA for the CDR3: TGTGCCAGCAGCGTTGCCCGGGACAGGGGAATCTACGAGCAGTACGTC.

The sample holds many counts of this clonotype. The chain is built from TRBV11-1 and TRBJ1-4, with D possibly TRBD1 on 6 matching bases. This CDR3 comprises 14 residues. CDR1 SGHAT and CDR2 FQDESV come from the germline V gene (reference sequence). V was trimmed by 5 bases and J by 8 bases, leaving 15 bases between them. The CDR3 is CASSGMGAEEKLFF. DNA of the CDR3: TGTGCCAGCAGCGGTATGGGGGCAGAAGAAAAACTGTTTTTT.

Comment on this clonotype: This may come from a read error, since a much larger clone is one base off. The V call is TRBV6-2 or TRBV6-3, the J call TRBJ2-5; D might be TRBD1 (6 bases). V gave up 7 bases and J gave up 0 bases, with 15 bases separating them. The CDR3 is made up of 15 amino acids. Germline loops: CDR1 MNHEY, CDR2 SVGEGT. CDR3: CASTMGATDQETQYF. For the CDR3, the DNA is TGTGCCAGCACAATGGGGGCTACGGACCAAGAGACCCAGTACTTC.

This clonotype showed up many times. This chain uses TRBV12-3 or TRBV12-4 with TRBJ2-7; unclear D gene. The CDR3 sequence is 13 residues long. The V gene lost 7 bases and the J gene lost 7 bases, with 17 bases spanning the gap. The chain's CDR3 is CASTYASHEEQYV. CDR3 nucleotides: TGTGCCAGCACCTATGCATCCCACGAGGAGCAGTACGTC.

This clonotype came up many times. The V and J genes are TRBV7-6 and TRBJ2-2, with a possible D match to TRBD2 (5 bases). Germline-derived CDR1 and CDR2 are SGHVS and FNYEAQ. V dropped 7 bases and J dropped 1 base, with 13 bases sitting between them. The CDR3 extends over 15 amino acids. CDR3 protein: CASTLYRGNTGELFF. In DNA, the CDR3 is TGTGCCAGCACCCTTTATCGGGGGAACACCGGGGAGCTGTTTTTT.

This clonotype came up many times. This chain links TRBV7-3 with TRBJ2-3, with 12 bases aligning to TRBD2. The CDR3 consists of 14 residues. Trimming took 4 bases from V and 5 from J; bases not matched to a gene: 1. Germline values: CDR1 SGHTA, CDR2 FQGTGA. CDR3: CASSSLAGGDTQYF. In DNA, the CDR3 is TGTGCCAGCAGCTCACTAGCGGGGGGAGATACGCAGTATTTT.

This clonotype has a handful of counts. Germline and junction disagree at one end, which may indicate a read error. This chain uses TRBV5-1 with TRBJ1-5, with D possibly TRBD1 on 6 matching bases. The germline CDR1 and CDR2 sequences are SGHRS and YFSETQ. The CDR3 totals 14 residues. The CDR3 region has the DNA TGCGCCAGCAGCTTGACAGGGCCGGGTCAGCCCCAGAATTTT. It yields the protein CASSLTGPGQPQNF.

Turning to this clonotype: This may be a read error, as it is one base from a much larger clone. The chain links TRBV30 to TRBJ1-2; D is ambiguous. The germline gives CDR1 GTSNPN, CDR2 SVGIG (reference sequence). Trimming pared 4 bases from V and 4 bases from J, leaving 13 bases between. This CDR3 region has 13 residues. The CDR3 coding sequence is TGTGCCTGGATTGTACGTCTGGCCTATGGCTACACCTTC. Amino acid sequence: CAWIVRLAYGYTF. Looking up the rest from reference TRBV30 and TRBJ1-2 gives the full variable domain: SQTIHQWPATLVQPVGSPLSLECTVEGTSNPNLYWYRQAAGRGLQLLFYSVGIGQISSEVPQNLSASRPQDRQFILSSKKLLLSDSGFYLCAWIVRLAYGYTFGSGTRLTVV.

There are many counts of this clonotype. This sequence joins TRBV4-1 and TRBJ2-3, with unresolved D. The CDR3 length is 13 residues. V lost 2 bases to trimming and J lost 9 bases, with 12 bases between them. Germline assignment: CDR1 MGHRA and CDR2 YSYEKL. This CDR3 is CASSQQDHTTQYF. CDR3 nucleotides: TGCGCCAGCAGCCAACAGGACCATACCACGCAGTATTTT.

In this sample, this clonotype turned up many times. The rearrangement joins TRBV5-8 to TRBJ2-7; TRBD1 matches at 7 bases. Per germline, CDR1 SGHTS and CDR2 YDEGEE. After removal of 7 bases from V and 0 bases from J, the junction contained 7 bases not matched to a gene. The CDR3 length is 14 residues. The CDR3 loop reads CASRMTGSSYEQYV. The CDR3 DNA sequence: TGTGCCAGCCGAATGACAGGGAGCTCCTACGAGCAGTACGTC.

This clonotype was counted ten times or more. V usage is TRBV7-6 and J usage is TRBJ2-7, with D possibly called TRBD1 or TRBD2 (5 bases each). The germline V and J ends were trimmed by 0 bases and 2 bases, with 8 bases remaining between them. This CDR3 is built from 14 residues. Germline V gene data show CDR1 as SGHVS and CDR2 as FNYEAQ. Here the CDR3 reads CASSLAGDPYEQYF. CDR3 DNA: TGTGCCAGCAGCTTAGCCGGGGACCCCTACGAGCAGTACTTC.

The sample holds many counts of this clonotype. J is TRBJ1-5 and V is TRBV12-3 or TRBV12-4; no clear D gene. The CDR3 consists of 13 residues. V gave up 6 bases and J gave up 4 bases, with 10 bases separating them. The CDR3 DNA follows: TGTGCCAGCAGCCGGGCCGTAAATCAGCCCCAGCATTTT. It specifies CASSRAVNQPQHF.

This clonotype has a count of ten or more. The chain recombines TRBV7-8 with TRBJ1-4, with a possible D match to TRBD1 (5 bases). The germline gives CDR1 SGHVS, CDR2 FQNEAQ. V was shortened by 5 bases and J by 7 bases, with 20 bases between the two germline ends. The CDR3 contains 16 residues. The CDR3 region has the DNA TGTGCCAGCAGCCAAGACCGGTTCAGGGTTTCTGAAAAACTGTTTTTT. Translating gives CASSQDRFRVSEKLFF.